The 31 T cell receptor beta chains presented below share a single source sample, sequenced in a study of blood T cells in healthy people across ages. Combining a sample-barcoded 5' primer with a J-beta primer mix, a second PCR ran for about 7 to 11 cycles. TCRdb re-called the 5' RACE reads through MiXCR, storing one row per CDR3 protein. The sample shows 730,000 or so distinct CDR3 sequences, 43% of them seen only once. Sequencing was done on a sample of blood. These receptors originate from a woman aged 60 to 75 in good health.

This clonotype was recorded at least ten times. This sequence joins TRBV5-6 and TRBJ1-1; 9 nucleotides match TRBD1. J lost 8 bases, V lost 3 bases, and 2 bases had no gene match. Germline loops: CDR1 SGHDT, CDR2 YYEEEE. CDR3 length equals 12 residues. The CDR3 region has the DNA TGTGCCAGCAGCTCGGGACAGGGAGAAGCTTTCTTT. Its protein is CASSSGQGEAFF. The full variable domain, in which reference TRBV5-6 and TRBJ1-1 provide the parts outside the CDR3, is DAGVTQSPTHLIKTRGQQVTLRCSPKSGHDTVSWYQQALGQGPQFIFQYYEEEERQRGNFPDRFSGHQFPNYSSELNVNALLLGDSALYLCASSSGQGEAFFGQGTRLTVV.

The chain has TRBV3-1 and TRBJ2-5; 7 nucleotides line up with TRBD1. Germline V gene lookup returns CDR1 LGHDT and CDR2 YNNKEL (reference sequence). Losses at the gene ends were 4 bases for V and 4 bases for J; bases not matched to a gene: 9. This CDR3 region has 15 residues. The CDR3 spells CASSPELNRGETQYF. In DNA form, the CDR3 reads TGTGCCAGCAGCCCCGAGCTCAACAGGGGAGAGACCCAGTACTTC.

This clonotype was detected ten times or more. The chain uses TRBV12-3 or TRBV12-4 and TRBJ2-5, with 11 nucleotides matching TRBD2. After removal of 1 base from V and 0 bases from J, the junction contained 7 bases not matched to a gene. The length of the CDR3 is 18 residues. Here the CDR3 reads CASSLVASGGLYQETQYF. The CDR3, as DNA: TGTGCCAGCAGTTTAGTTGCTAGCGGGGGGCTGTACCAAGAGACCCAGTACTTC.

This clonotype was recorded many times. The rearrangement joins TRBV6-1 to TRBJ1-1; 12 nucleotides align to TRBD1. Germline V CDR1 and CDR2: MNHNS, SASEGT. V shed 4 bases and J 4 bases; nucleotides not matched to a gene: 4. The CDR3 sequence is 15 residues long. CDR3 nucleotide sequence: TGTGCCAGCAGTGGGGGACAGGGGGCGCGCACTGAAGCTTTCTTT. Translated: CASSGGQGARTEAFF.

In the case of this clonotype: This may be a read error, as it is one base from a much larger clone. The chain couples TRBV7-8 to TRBJ2-5; D may be TRBD1 (6 bases). The CDR3 consists of 14 residues. From germline, CDR1 is SGHVS and CDR2 FQNEAQ. V gave up 1 base and J gave up 11 bases, with 17 bases separating them. CDR3 nucleotide sequence: TGTGCCAGCAGCTTAGGGACAGCAGACAATGAGCAGTACTTC. Protein: CASSLGTADNEQYF.

This clonotype was observed a few times. The rearrangement links TRBV15 to TRBJ1-4; D unclear. The germline V and J ends were trimmed by 0 bases and 10 bases, with 27 bases remaining between them. Germline V gives CDR1 LNHNV, CDR2 YYDKDF (reference sequence). CDR3 length: 19 residues. CDR3 residues: CATSRDPFIDPTVSGKLFF. CDR3 DNA: TGTGCCACCAGCAGAGACCCCTTTATAGACCCGACGGTTTCTGGAAAACTGTTTTTT.

The CDR3 nucleotides are TGCGCCAGCAGCCCACGACAGGGAGCTGGCTACACCTTC. Translating it yields CASSPRQGAGYTF. J is TRBJ1-2 and V is TRBV5-1; 7 bases align to TRBD1. This CDR3 comprises 13 residues. Germline CDR1 and CDR2: SGHRS and YFSETQ. V lost 4 bases, J lost 7 bases, and 7 bases stayed unmatched.

The chain couples TRBV6-2 or TRBV6-3 to TRBJ2-4; 9 bases align to TRBD2. Gene TRBJ2-7 matches the end of the DNA better, so the J call may be wrong. Germline-derived CDR1 and CDR2 are MNHEY and SVGEGT. The CDR3 contains 12 residues. CDR3 region: CASTLAGDEQYF. In DNA, the CDR3 is TGTGCCAGCACCTTAGCGGGAGACGAGCAGTACTTC.

This clonotype occurred a few times. The rearrangement joins TRBV20-1 to TRBJ2-3; the D is unclear. This CDR3 is 10 amino acids long. Germline loops: CDR1 DFQATT, CDR2 SNEGSKA (reference sequence). V was trimmed by 6 bases and J by 7 bases, leaving 8 bases between them. The CDR3 DNA reads as TGCAGTGCCCTTCGGAATACGCAGTATTTT. It is translated as CSALRNTQYF.

DNA of the CDR3: TGTGCCTGGAGAACACAGGGGTCATATGGCTACACCTTC. Translated, it gives CAWRTQGSYGYTF. This sequence joins TRBV30 and TRBJ1-2; TRBD1 matches at 7 bases. Looked up from germline, CDR1 is GTSNPN and CDR2 is SVGIG (reference sequence). V shed 3 bases and J 5 bases; nucleotides not matched to a gene: 6. The CDR3 totals 13 residues. The variable domain in full, completed from reference TRBV30 and TRBJ1-2, reads SQTIHQWPATLVQPVGSPLSLECTVEGTSNPNLYWYRQAAGRGLQLLFYSVGIGQISSEVPQNLSASRPQDRQFILSSKKLLLSDSGFYLCAWRTQGSYGYTFGSGTRLTVV.

This clonotype was seen a few times. The rearrangement joins TRBV7-2 to TRBJ2-3, with a possible D match to TRBD2 (5 bases). Trimming stripped 3 bases from V and 3 bases from J, with 10 bases between. The length of the CDR3 is 14 residues. Germline V gives CDR1 SGHTA, CDR2 FQGNSA. The CDR3 DNA follows: TGTGCCAGCAGCTTGTCTCGGGATACAGATACGCAGTATTTT. It encodes CASSLSRDTDTQYF.

The chain combines TRBV9 with TRBJ2-7; TRBD2 matches at 14 bases. V was pared by 3 bases and J by 4 bases, with 6 bases of the junction left unmatched. The CDR3 runs to 16 residues. From germline, CDR1 is SGDLS and CDR2 YYNGEE. The CDR3 protein is CASSAGGTSGGYEQYF. The CDR3 nucleotides are TGTGCCAGCAGCGCCGGGGGGACTAGCGGGGGTTACGAGCAGTACTTC. Full variable domain (rest looked up from reference TRBV9 and TRBJ2-7): DSGVTQTPKHLITATGQRVTLRCSPRSGDLSVYWYQQSLDQGLQFLIQYYNGEERAKGNILERFSAQQFPDLHSELNLSSLELGDSALYFCASSAGGTSGGYEQYFGPGTRLTVT.

This clonotype was detected only a few times. The chain joins TRBV27 to TRBJ2-7; 9 bases line up with TRBD1. V trimming: 5 bases; J trimming: 3 bases; junction bases outside the gene matches: 8. CDR1 and CDR2 from the germline V gene are MNHEY and SMNVEV (reference sequence). The CDR3 consists of 15 residues. CDR3 loop: CASSPQQGAYYEQYF. The CDR3 DNA reads as TGTGCCAGCAGTCCCCAACAGGGGGCTTACTACGAGCAGTACTTC.

The chain uses TRBV4-3 and TRBJ1-1; unclear D gene. The CDR3 consists of 15 residues. V gave up 0 bases and J gave up 4 bases, with 12 bases separating them. The germline V gene encodes CDR1 LGHNA and CDR2 YSLEER. The CDR3: CASSQDTGPGTEAFF. CDR3 coding DNA: TGCGCCAGCAGCCAAGACACCGGGCCGGGCACTGAAGCTTTCTTT.

This clonotype has more than one count but fewer than ten. V and J are TRBV6-5 and TRBJ2-1, with 8 positions matching TRBD2. The V and J ends lost 7 bases and 8 bases, in that order; junction bases with no gene match: 13. The CDR3 runs to 15 residues. The germline V gene has CDR1 MNHEY and CDR2 SVGAGI. The CDR3 here is CASTAPGLGNDEQFF. In DNA form, the CDR3 reads TGTGCCAGCACAGCTCCGGGACTAGGAAACGATGAGCAGTTCTTC.

Many counts were recorded for this clonotype. In nucleotides, the CDR3 is TGTGCCAGCAGCAGAGATAGCGGGAGGTACGAGCAGTACTTC. Translated: CASSRDSGRYEQYF. V and J are TRBV7-2 and TRBJ2-7; TRBD2 aligns across 10 bases. The germline CDR1 and CDR2 sequences are SGHTA and FQGNSA. The CDR3 loop spans 14 amino acids. V trimming: 5 bases; J trimming: 4 bases; junction bases outside the gene matches: 5.

A few counts support this clonotype. The V and J genes are TRBV18 and TRBJ2-7, with 7 bases that match TRBD1. This CDR3 is 15 amino acids long. CDR1 is KGHSH, CDR2 LQKENI, per germline. V lost 3 bases and J lost 1; bases outside the gene matches: 6. CDR3 in amino acids: CASSPNWDSSYEQYF. The CDR3 region has the DNA TGTGCCAGCTCACCGAATTGGGACAGTTCCTACGAGCAGTACTTC.

This clonotype was picked up many times. The chain has TRBV7-9 and TRBJ1-1, with D unclear. This CDR3 has 13 amino acids. Germline V CDR1 and CDR2: SEHNR, FQNEAQ (reference sequence). The V end lost 10 bases, the J end lost 0 bases, and 12 bases lay between the germline ends. In DNA form, the CDR3 reads TGTGCCACCGTACCGGGCTTGAACACTGAAGCTTTCTTT. Its protein product is CATVPGLNTEAFF.

The rearrangement links TRBV3-1 to TRBJ2-2; no definite D call. Trimming removed 1 base from V and 1 base from J, with 13 bases in between. Germline CDR1 is LGHDT and CDR2 is YNNKEL (reference sequence). The CDR3 runs 17 residues. The CDR3 reads CASSQGWRIQNTGELFF. CDR3 nucleotides: TGTGCCAGCAGCCAAGGGTGGCGGATTCAGAACACCGGGGAGCTGTTTTTT.

This rearrangement joins TRBV20-1 to TRBJ2-1; D remains ambiguous. Trimming shortened V by 5 bases and J by 9 bases, and 17 bases separated the two germline ends. The length of the CDR3 is 13 residues. Per the germline V gene, CDR1 is DFQATT and CDR2 is SNEGSKA (reference sequence). The CDR3, as DNA: TGCAGTGCTCGAAGTACTAAAATCAGTGAGCAGTTCTTC. Protein sequence: CSARSTKISEQFF.

This clonotype occurred once. The chain is built from TRBV5-6 and TRBJ1-1, with D unresolved. From germline, CDR1 is SGHDT and CDR2 YYEEEE. CDR3 length: 15 amino acids. Trimming took 4 bases from V and 4 from J, leaving 17 bases between them. The CDR3 protein is CASSGTNMDGTEAFF. CDR3 in DNA: TGTGCCAGCAGCGGAACCAACATGGATGGCACTGAAGCTTTCTTT.

This clonotype has only a few counts. The chain couples TRBV20-1 to TRBJ2-1; TRBD2 aligns across 8 bases. CDR1 is DFQATT and CDR2 is SNEGSKA in the germline V gene (reference sequence). The CDR3 is made up of 14 amino acids. Unmatched junction bases numbered 8, after V lost 3 bases and J lost 7 bases. The CDR3 DNA follows: TGCAGTGCTAGGGTTGTAGCGGGAACAAATGAGCAGTTCTTC. It is translated as CSARVVAGTNEQFF.

This clonotype was recorded at least ten times. V is TRBV4-3 and J is TRBJ2-1; 8 bases are shared with TRBD2. The J segment lost 3 bases and the V segment lost 0 bases, leaving 4 bases of the junction unmatched. The germline gives CDR1 LGHNA, CDR2 YSLEER. The length of the CDR3 is 16 residues. The CDR3 nucleotides read TGCGCCAGCAGCCAAGAGCAAGCGGGAGTCTACAATGAGCAGTTCTTC. Amino acid sequence: CASSQEQAGVYNEQFF.

This chain uses TRBV7-2 with TRBJ2-4, with 9 bases lining up with TRBD2. The last part of the DNA fits TRBJ2-7 better; the J call may be wrong. Germline V gene sequence: CDR1 SGHTA, CDR2 FQGNSA. This CDR3 spans 16 amino acids. CDR3 protein: CASRGWASGIPYEQYF. CDR3 bases: TGTGCCAGCAGAGGATGGGCTAGCGGGATCCCCTACGAGCAGTACTTC.

This clonotype was found a few times. This chain links TRBV14 with TRBJ2-5, with D hard to call. Deletions cut 4 bases from V and 1 base from J, with 10 bases between. The CDR3 runs 14 residues. Germline CDR1 is SGHDN and CDR2 is FVKESK. CDR3 nucleotide sequence: TGTGCCAGCAGCCTTCTATACGGCCAAGAGACCCAGTACTTC. Translated: CASSLLYGQETQYF.

This clonotype was detected only a few times. The rearrangement links TRBV12-3 or TRBV12-4 to TRBJ1-3; no clear D gene. Trimming took 5 bases from V and 2 from J, leaving 10 bases between them. The CDR3 is made up of 14 amino acids. CDR3 sequence reads: CASSLRLAGNTIYF. DNA for the CDR3: TGTGCCAGCAGTCTAAGGTTAGCTGGAAACACCATATATTTT.

This clonotype has at least ten counts. The V gene is TRBV7-9, the J gene TRBJ1-1; D is unclear. Germline CDR1 is SEHNR and CDR2 is FQNEAQ (reference sequence). This CDR3 has 13 residues. The V and J ends lost 1 base and 1 base respectively, with 4 bases between them. In DNA form, the CDR3 reads TGTGCCAGCAGCTTAGGGGCGAACACTGAAGCTTTCTTT. This codes for CASSLGANTEAFF.

This clonotype was picked up a small number of times. The rearrangement joins TRBV20-1 to TRBJ2-1, with 7 bases fitting TRBD1. The CDR3 runs 12 residues. Looked up from germline, CDR1 is DFQATT and CDR2 is SNEGSKA (reference sequence). Trimming at V came to 5 bases and at J to 4 bases, leaving 2 bases not matched to a gene. DNA of the CDR3: TGCAGTGCTGGGACAGAGTACAATGAGCAGTTCTTC. This gives the protein CSAGTEYNEQFF.

The rearrangement joins TRBV10-3 to TRBJ1-2; a weak D match, TRBD1 (6 bases). Germline V lookup: CDR1 ENHRY, CDR2 SYGVKD. The CDR3 runs 14 residues. V was trimmed by 5 bases and J by 7 bases, leaving 17 bases between them. The CDR3 region is CAISPEGGVSGYTF. The DNA of the CDR3 is TGTGCCATCAGTCCCGAGGGGGGTGTCAGTGGCTACACCTTC.

This chain links TRBV28 with TRBJ1-2; TRBD1 aligns across 7 bases. The germline gives CDR1 MDHEN, CDR2 SYDVKM. V was pared by 5 bases and J by 1 base, with 7 bases of the junction left unmatched. The CDR3 loop spans 15 amino acids. The CDR3 region has the DNA TGTGCCAGCAGTACCCAGACAGGGAATAACTATGGCTACACCTTC. It codes for CASSTQTGNNYGYTF.

This CDR3 reads CASRPVGSAYEQYF. CDR3 sequence (DNA): TGTGCCAGCAGGCCTGTGGGCAGCGCCTACGAGCAGTACTTC. J is TRBJ2-7 and V is TRBV12-3 or TRBV12-4; D not resolved. The CDR3 is made up of 14 amino acids. V lost 6 bases and J 2 bases, leaving 14 bases between the germline ends.